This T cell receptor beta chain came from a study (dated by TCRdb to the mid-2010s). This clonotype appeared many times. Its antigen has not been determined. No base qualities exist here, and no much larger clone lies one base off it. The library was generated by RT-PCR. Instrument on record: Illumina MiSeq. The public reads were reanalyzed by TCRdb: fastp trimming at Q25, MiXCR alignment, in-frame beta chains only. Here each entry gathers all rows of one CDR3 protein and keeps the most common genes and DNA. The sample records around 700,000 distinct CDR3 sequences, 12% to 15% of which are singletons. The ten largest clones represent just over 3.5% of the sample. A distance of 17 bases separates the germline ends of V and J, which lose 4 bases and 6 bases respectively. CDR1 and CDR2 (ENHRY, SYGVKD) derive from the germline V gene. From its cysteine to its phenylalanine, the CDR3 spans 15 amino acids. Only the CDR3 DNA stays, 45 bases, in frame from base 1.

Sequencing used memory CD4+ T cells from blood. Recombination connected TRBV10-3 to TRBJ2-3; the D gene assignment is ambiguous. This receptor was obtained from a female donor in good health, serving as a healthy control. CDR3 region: CAISAAKVSTDTQYF. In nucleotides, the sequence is TGTGCCATCAGTGCGGCTAAAGTGTCCACGGATACGCAGTATTTT.